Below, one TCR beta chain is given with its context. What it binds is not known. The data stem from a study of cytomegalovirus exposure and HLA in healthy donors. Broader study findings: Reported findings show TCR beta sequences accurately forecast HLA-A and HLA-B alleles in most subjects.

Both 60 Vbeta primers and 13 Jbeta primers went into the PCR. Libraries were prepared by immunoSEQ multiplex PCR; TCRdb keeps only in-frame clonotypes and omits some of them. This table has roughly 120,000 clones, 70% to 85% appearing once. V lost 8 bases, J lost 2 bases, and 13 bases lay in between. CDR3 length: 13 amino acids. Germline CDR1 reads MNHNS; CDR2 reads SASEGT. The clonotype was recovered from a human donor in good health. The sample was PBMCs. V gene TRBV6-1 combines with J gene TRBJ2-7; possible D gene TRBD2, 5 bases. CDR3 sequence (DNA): TGTGCCAGCGACCCCGGGGATACCTACGAGCAGTACTTC. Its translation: CASDPGDTYEQYF.